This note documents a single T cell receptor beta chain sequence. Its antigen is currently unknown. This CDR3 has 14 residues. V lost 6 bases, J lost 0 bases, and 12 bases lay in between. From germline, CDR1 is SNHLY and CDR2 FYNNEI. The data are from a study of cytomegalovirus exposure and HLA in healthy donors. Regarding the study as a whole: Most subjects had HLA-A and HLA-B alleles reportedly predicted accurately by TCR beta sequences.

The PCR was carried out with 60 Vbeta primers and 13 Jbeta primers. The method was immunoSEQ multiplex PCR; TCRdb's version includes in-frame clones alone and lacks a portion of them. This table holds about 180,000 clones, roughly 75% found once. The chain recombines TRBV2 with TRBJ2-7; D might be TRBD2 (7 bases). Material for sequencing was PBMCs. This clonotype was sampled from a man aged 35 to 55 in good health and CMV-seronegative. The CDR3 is CASRGEGGSYEQYF. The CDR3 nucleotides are TGTGCCAGCAGGGGGGAGGGGGGCTCCTACGAGCAGTACTTC.